These T cell receptor beta chains were read from a single sample in a study of tumor-infiltrating lymphocytes in oesophageal squamous cell carcinoma. Via MiXCR, TCRdb re-called the PCR reads, giving one row per CDR3 protein. The sample carries about 14,000 distinct CDR3 sequences, around half recorded once. Sequencing input: blood. These receptors originate from a male donor with esophageal squamous cell carcinoma. Both conserved end residues are part of each CDR3. Fields, in order: J gene, V gene, CDR3 protein.

>TRBJ2-2|TRBV7-8
CASSRRGQANTGELFF
>.|TRBV28
CASGKGGIAYEQYF
>TRBJ2-1|TRBV18
CASSPDNEQFF
>TRBJ1-1|TRBV5-1
CASSLESGGLLEAFF
>TRBJ2-6|TRBV28
CASTWDLSGANVLTF
>TRBJ2-5|TRBV11-1
CASSALNEQYF
>TRBJ1-5|TRBV5-1
CASSLGQGMNQPQHF
>TRBJ1-4|TRBV7-2
CASSGSGQPNEKLFF
>TRBJ1-5|TRBV7-2
CASSLNQGDPQHF
>TRBJ2-7|TRBV6-6
CASSSRGGASYEQYF
>TRBJ2-1|TRBV7-6
CASSLQNSRDSPLHF
>TRBJ1-1|TRBV5-2
CASSRGGSGVQETQFF
>.|TRBV7-9
CASSLAAGGQAYEQYF
>TRBJ1-5|TRBV6-2/TRBV6-3
CASSKGQHQPQQF
>TRBJ2-3|TRBV12-3/TRBV12-4
CASRGTSGSVTDTQYF
>TRBJ2-3|TRBV5-5
CASKDRATDTQYF
>TRBJ2-6|TRBV6-9
CASSPTGGTGANVLTF
>TRBJ1-6|TRBV7-6
CASTVEGSPLHF
>TRBJ2-1|TRBV27
CASSLPLGKQFF
>TRBJ2-1|TRBV7-3
CASSNSGGATYNEQFF
>TRBJ2-6|TRBV7-2
CASSLGAQGSGANVLTF
>TRBJ2-3|TRBV7-6
CASSLTGGDTGELYF
>TRBJ2-1|TRBV11-3
CASSSHGTSGYNEQFF
>TRBJ2-1|TRBV7-2
CASSLGTNEQFF
>.|TRBV6-6
CASSQIDRDGYTF
>TRBJ2-1|TRBV7-3
CASSFGGGYNEQFF
>TRBJ2-2|TRBV7-3
CASRAGTLTGELFF
>TRBJ2-1|TRBV7-6
CASRISGTLSYNEQFF
>TRBJ2-1|TRBV7-3
CASSADLADPYNEQFF